A single sample is the source of the 19 T cell receptor beta chains below, sequenced in a study of CD8+CD57+ T cells in acquired aplastic anemia. Investigators profiled TCR beta VDJ and CDR3 from genomic DNA template. Each CDR3 protein gets one entry after TCRdb re-called the reads with MiXCR. The profile shows 400,000 to 450,000 distinct CDR3 sequences, 55% to 70% of them singletons. Input material: sorted CD4+, CD8+, or CD8+CD57+ T cells (not recorded which) from PBMCs. The receptors stem from a human donor in good health, serving as a control.

The chain links TRBV5-8 to TRBJ2-7; maybe TRBD1 (6 bases). The CDR3 spans 14 residues. Germline CDR1 and CDR2: SGHTS and YDEGEE. V lost 5 bases and J lost 6, with 18 bases in between. Here the CDR3 DNA reads TGTGCCAGCAGTGAAGCAGGGCAGGGGATCGAGCAGTACTTC. Residues: CASSEAGQGIEQYF. Full variable domain (rest looked up from reference TRBV5-8 and TRBJ2-7): EAGVTQSPTHLIKTRGQQATLRCSPISGHTSVYWYQQALGLGLQFLLWYDEGEERNRGNFPPRFSGRQFPNYSSELNVNALELEDSALYLCASSEAGQGIEQYFGPGTRLTVT.

The rearrangement uses TRBV5-4 and TRBJ1-6; D is uncertain. The CDR3 totals 15 residues. CDR1 and CDR2 (germline): SGHNT, YYREEE (reference sequence). V was trimmed by 1 base and J by 9 bases, leaving 14 bases between them. The CDR3 bases are TGTGCCAGCAGCTTGTCGCCGGGCAGGACTTCACCCCTCCACTTT. Translating gives CASSLSPGRTSPLHF.

As regards this clonotype: The CDR3 does not close with the conserved phenylalanine or tryptophan, likely indicating a read error. The limits of the CDR3 on the DNA are not certain, so only TCRdb's listed CDR3 is given. V usage is TRBV16 and J usage is TRBJ2-5; no check of the table's D call, TRBD1, against the DNA was made. The germline CDR1 and CDR2 sequences are KGHSY and FQNENV. The CDR3 is 16 amino acids long, termini counted. The CDR3 protein is CASSQYGGRGQVWLHL.

A word on this clonotype: Given the absence of the conserved phenylalanine or tryptophan at the CDR3 end, a read error is likely. Because the CDR3's place on the DNA is in doubt, the DNA is left out and the CDR3 is given as listed by TCRdb. The CDR3 is CASSLVIS. The genes are TRBV7-6 and TRBJ2-7. The CDR3 numbers 8 amino acids, ends counted. Germline V CDR1 and CDR2: SGHVS, FNYEAQ.

As to this clonotype: A read error is likely, as this CDR3 ends without the conserved phenylalanine or tryptophan. Because the CDR3's place on the DNA is in doubt, the DNA is left out and the CDR3 is given as listed by TCRdb. The gene calls are TRBV7-2 and TRBJ2-7; TRBD1, as called in the table, went unchecked against the DNA. CDR1 is SGHTA, CDR2 FQGNSA, per germline. A total of 13 residues make up the CDR3, ends included. This chain's CDR3 is CASSIGTGVYQET.

This clonotype was observed a single time. J is TRBJ1-3 and V is TRBV9; D ambiguous. This CDR3 contains 16 residues. The V gene lost 0 bases and the J gene lost 3 bases, with 13 bases spanning the gap. Germline-derived CDR1 and CDR2 are SGDLS and YYNGEE. The CDR3 region is CASSVDEAVVGNTIYF. The CDR3 bases are TGTGCCAGCAGCGTAGATGAGGCGGTAGTTGGAAACACCATATATTTT.

V usage is TRBV7-8 and J usage is TRBJ1-1; D unresolved. This CDR3 has 12 residues. V lost 0 bases and J 3 bases, leaving 2 bases between the germline ends. Germline lookup yields CDR1 SGHVS and CDR2 FQNEAQ. In nucleotides, the CDR3 is TGTGCCAGCAGCTTAGCTTACACTGAAGCTTTCTTT. Its protein is CASSLAYTEAFF.

This clonotype has ten or more counts. The rearrangement joins TRBV19 to TRBJ1-4, with TRBD1 matching over 7 bases. The CDR3 sequence is 10 residues long. Germline CDR1 and CDR2: LNHDA and SQIVND (reference sequence). V gave up 8 bases and J gave up 14 bases; unmatched junction bases: 5. The CDR3 loop reads CASGDSFLFF. CDR3 coding DNA: TGTGCCAGTGGGGACAGTTTTCTGTTTTTT.

V usage is TRBV6-5 and J usage is TRBJ2-5; no definite D call. The germline gives CDR1 MNHEY, CDR2 SVGAGI. Trimming stripped 6 bases from V and 3 bases from J, with 11 bases between. The CDR3 sequence is 13 residues long. The CDR3 DNA is TGTGCCAGCAGGCGTCGTGTGGAAGAGACCCAGTACTTC. Residues: CASRRRVEETQYF.

A remark on this clonotype: A much more abundant neighbour one base away suggests this may be a read error. The V and J genes are TRBV18 and TRBJ2-1; D uncertain. Germline V lookup: CDR1 KGHSH, CDR2 LQKENI. This CDR3 region has 11 residues. In DNA form, the CDR3 reads TGTGCCGGCTCACGACGGGATGAGCAGTTCTTC. Its translation: CAGSRRDEQFF.

This clonotype was seen at least ten times. The chain carries TRBV25-1 and TRBJ1-1, with 8 bases lining up with TRBD1. J gave up 4 bases and V 4 bases, and 5 bases lay outside the gene matches. The CDR3 is 14 residues long. Germline-derived CDR1 and CDR2 are MGHDK and SYGVNS. The CDR3 reads CASSGLTGGTEAFF. For the CDR3, the DNA is TGTGCCAGCAGTGGACTAACAGGGGGCACTGAAGCTTTCTTT. Looking up the rest from reference TRBV25-1 and TRBJ1-1 gives the full variable domain: EADIYQTPRYLVIGTGKKITLECSQTMGHDKMYWYQQDPGMELHLIHYSYGVNSTEKGDLSSESTVSRIRTEHFPLTLESARPSHTSQYLCASSGLTGGTEAFFGQGTRLTVV.

This clonotype has only one observation. The chain links TRBV3-1 to TRBJ2-3; the D is unclear. The germline gives CDR1 LGHDT, CDR2 YNNKEL (reference sequence). Trimming left V 0 bases short and J 6 bases short, with 7 bases between. This CDR3 region has 13 residues. CDR3 DNA sequence: TGTGCCAGCAGCCAAGAAGGTTGGGATACGCAGTATTTT. This translates into CASSQEGWDTQYF.

A single count supports this clonotype. CDR3 loop: CASSLPSAGNNEQFF. The CDR3 coding sequence is TGTGCCAGCAGCCTTCCATCTGCGGGGAACAATGAGCAGTTCTTC. The chain uses TRBV11-2 and TRBJ2-1; tentative D call: TRBD2 (6 bases). This CDR3 is 15 amino acids long. V shed 5 bases and J shed 5 bases, with 16 bases lying between them. Germline CDR1 is SGHAT and CDR2 is FQNNGV.

The chain recombines TRBV20-1 with TRBJ2-1, with D tentatively TRBD1 or TRBD2 (5 bases each). CDR1 DFQATT and CDR2 SNEGSKA come from the germline V gene (reference sequence). The CDR3 length is 15 residues. V shed 3 bases and J shed 5 bases, with 17 bases lying between them. CDR3 in DNA: TGCAGTGCTAGTTCGGGGCAGAACTATGACAATGAGCAGTTCTTC. Amino acid sequence: CSASSGQNYDNEQFF.

This clonotype has at least ten counts. The J gene is TRBJ1-5, the V gene TRBV12-3 or TRBV12-4; 10 bases line up with TRBD1. V shed 2 bases, J shed 7 bases, and the junction held 2 bases outside the gene matches. CDR3 size: 14 residues. The CDR3 nucleotides read TGTGCCAGCAGTTTAACGGGACAGGGGCAGCCCCAGCATTTT. It specifies CASSLTGQGQPQHF.

The genes are TRBV12-3 or TRBV12-4 and TRBJ2-7; D gene ambiguous. The CDR3 consists of 13 residues. The V gene lost 4 bases and the J gene lost 7 bases, with 14 bases spanning the gap. The CDR3 region has the DNA TGTGCCAGCAGTTCAGGTACAGAAAGGGAGCAGTACTTC. Translating it yields CASSSGTEREQYF.

Note on this clonotype: One base away lies a much larger clone, so this may be a sequencing read error. The rearrangement uses TRBV20-1 and TRBJ1-4; D might be TRBD1 (6 bases). The CDR3 length is 15 residues. Germline V gives CDR1 DFQATT, CDR2 SNEGSKA (reference sequence). The CDR3 nucleotides are TGCAGTGCTAGAGATGGTAGGGGGGGGGATGAAAGACTGTTTTTT. Protein: CSARDGRGGDERLFF.

Concerning this clonotype itself: Compared with germline, one end of the junction differs, possibly owing to a read error. The genes are TRBV7-7 and TRBJ1-4; D uncertain. The V gene's germline CDR1 is SSHAT and CDR2 FNYEAQ (reference sequence). The CDR3 totals 13 residues. CDR3 region: CATSRGLKEKLFF. DNA for the CDR3: TGTGCCACCAGCAGAGGTCTGAAGGAAAAACTGTTTTTT.

V is TRBV12-3 or TRBV12-4 and J is TRBJ2-7; 9 bases are shared with TRBD1. The CDR3 runs to 15 residues. The CDR3 DNA follows: TGTGCTCGCAGTCCGCGGACAGGGGCACAGGGCGAGCAGTACTTC. Residues: CARSPRTGAQGEQYF.